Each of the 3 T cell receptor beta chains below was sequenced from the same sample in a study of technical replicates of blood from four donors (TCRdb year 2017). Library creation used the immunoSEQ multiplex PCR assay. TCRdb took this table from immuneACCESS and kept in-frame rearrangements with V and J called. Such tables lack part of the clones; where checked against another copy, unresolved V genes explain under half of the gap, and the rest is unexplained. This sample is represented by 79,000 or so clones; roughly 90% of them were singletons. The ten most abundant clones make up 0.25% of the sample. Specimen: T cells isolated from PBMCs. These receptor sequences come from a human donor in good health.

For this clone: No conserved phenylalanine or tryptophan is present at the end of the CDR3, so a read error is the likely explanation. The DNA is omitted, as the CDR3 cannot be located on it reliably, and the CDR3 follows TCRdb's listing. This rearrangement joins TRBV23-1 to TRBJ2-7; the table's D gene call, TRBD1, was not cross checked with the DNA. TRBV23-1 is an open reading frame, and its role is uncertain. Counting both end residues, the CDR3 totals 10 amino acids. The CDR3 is CASSPENRGL.

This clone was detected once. CDR3 amino acids: CASSPLIPGTGGSPLHF. Written as DNA, the CDR3 is TGTGCCAGCAGTCCCCTCATTCCCGGGACAGGGGGCTCACCCCTCCACTTT. The chain combines TRBV27 with TRBJ1-6, with 12 bases aligning to TRBD1. CDR1 and CDR2 (germline): MNHEY, SMNVEV (reference sequence). J was trimmed by 10 bases and V by 5 bases; bases with no gene match: 12. This CDR3 is built from 17 residues.

CDR3 region: CASSEDGTVSYEQYF. CDR3 bases: TGTGCCAGCAGTGAAGATGGGACAGTCTCCTACGAGCAGTACTTC. This chain links TRBV2 with TRBJ2-7, with 7 bases matching TRBD1. CDR1 is SNHLY, CDR2 FYNNEI, per germline. Unmatched junction bases numbered 3, after V lost 1 base and J lost 0 bases. The CDR3 loop spans 15 amino acids.